This T cell receptor (beta chain) was found in a study of cytomegalovirus exposure and HLA in healthy donors. Note on this clone: Its specificity is not known.

After removal of 2 bases from V and 3 bases from J, the junction contained 8 bases not matched to a gene. Germline loops: CDR1 MNHNS, CDR2 SASEGT. The CDR3 is made up of 17 amino acids. Study outcomes and limitations: Previous analysis showed most TCR beta V segments were productive about 87% or about 30% of the time. A few V segments could not be told apart, such as TRBV6-2 and TRBV6-3, and were left out. There was a cluster of highly shared sequence variants that was likely a sequencing artifact.

Use of 60 Vbeta and 13 Jbeta primers characterized the PCR. The protocol was immunoSEQ multiplex PCR, while the TCRdb copy is restricted to in-frame clones and leaves out a portion. The table for this sample gives around 210,000 clones. V gene TRBV6-1 combines with J gene TRBJ2-1; 9 bases match TRBD2. The sequenced sample consisted of PBMCs. The source of this sequence is a girl aged 2-9 years in good health and CMV-seropositive. DNA for the CDR3: TGTGCCAGCAGTGAATTCCCTAGCGGGGTCAACTACAATGAGCAGTTCTTC. Translating it yields CASSEFPSGVNYNEQFF.